The entry below gives a single T cell receptor beta chain sequence along with its context. This specimen belongs to a study of somatic mutations in cytotoxic T cells in rheumatoid arthritis. CDR3 length equals 14 residues. V gave up 1 base and J gave up 1 base, with 6 bases separating them. CDR1 SGHTA and CDR2 FQGNSA come from the germline V gene. Assay used: immunoSEQ multiplex PCR; TCRdb lists only in-frame clones, some missing. The table records about 10,000 clones, over 80% of them present only once. The chain has TRBV7-2 and TRBJ2-3, with TRBD2 as a possible D gene (6 bases). The sample taken for sequencing was CD8+ T cells sorted from blood. This TCR came from an adult with rheumatoid arthritis. CDR3: CASSLVAGTDTQYF. CDR3 bases: TGTGCCAGCAGCTTAGTAGCGGGCACAGATACGCAGTATTTT.